These 13 T cell receptor beta chains came from one sample sequenced in a study of Graves' ophthalmopathy and Graves' hyperthyroidism. From RNA, the CDR3 regions of TCR beta chains were amplified and sequenced. Second-round multiplex PCR came after a first-round RT-PCR that employed HTBI primers. TCRdb fed the multiplex PCR reads into MiXCR, producing one record per CDR3 protein. The data hold roughly 410,000 distinct CDR3 sequences, with 15% observed a single time. The sequenced material came from peripheral blood. The receptor set was obtained from a woman between 18 and 29 years old with stable Graves' hyperthyroidism.

This clonotype has ten or more counts. The V call is TRBV7-9, the J call TRBJ1-2, with unresolved D. The CDR3 has 14 amino acids. Trimming removed 3 bases from V and 4 bases from J, with 12 bases in between. Germline CDR1 reads SEHNR; CDR2 reads FQNEAQ (reference sequence). The CDR3: CASSFGPGGYGYTF. The CDR3 DNA sequence: TGTGCCAGCAGCTTCGGCCCCGGTGGCTATGGCTACACCTTC. Filled out from reference TRBV7-9 and TRBJ1-2, the complete variable domain reads DTGVSQNPRHKITKRGQNVTFRCDPISEHNRLYWYRQTLGQGPEFLTYFQNEAQLEKSRLLSDRFSAERPKGSFSTLEIQRTEQGDSAMYLCASSFGPGGYGYTFGSGTRLTVV.

This clonotype was counted only a few times. The chain joins TRBV14 to TRBJ1-1, with 10 bases aligning to TRBD1. The V and J ends lost 2 bases and 5 bases, in that order; junction bases with no gene match: 8. This CDR3 is 16 amino acids long. CDR1 and CDR2 from the germline V gene are SGHDN and FVKESK. CDR3 sequence: CASSQPRDRGWTEAFF. The CDR3 DNA reads TGTGCCAGCAGCCAACCCCGGGACAGGGGATGGACTGAAGCTTTCTTT.

This clonotype was observed at least ten times. The rearrangement joins TRBV7-2 to TRBJ1-2; D perhaps matches TRBD1 (6 bases). The CDR3 loop spans 15 amino acids. Per the germline V gene, CDR1 is SGHTA and CDR2 is FQGNSA. The V and J ends lost 4 bases and 2 bases respectively, with 14 bases between them. CDR3 loop: CASSYGQINNYGYTF. The CDR3 DNA follows: TGTGCCAGCAGCTATGGACAGATTAACAACTATGGCTACACCTTC.

Concerning this clonotype itself: Being one base from a much bigger clone, this may be a read error. The CDR3 end shows no conserved phenylalanine or tryptophan, and so a read error is likely. V is TRBV19 and J is TRBJ1-2, with a weak D call TRBD1 (5 bases). The germline V and J ends were trimmed by 9 bases and 8 bases, with 13 bases remaining between them. The CDR3 spans 11 residues. Germline V gene data show CDR1 as LNHDA and CDR2 as SQIVND (reference sequence). The CDR3 nucleotides are TGTGCCAGCCTGGGGGGTGGAGGCTACACCGTC. Protein product: CASLGGGGYTV.

Ten or more counts support this clonotype. The gene calls are TRBV12-3 or TRBV12-4 and TRBJ1-2; the D is unclear. Trimming took off 3 bases at V and 6 bases at J, with 14 bases between the two ends. This CDR3 region has 14 residues. The CDR3 protein is CASSFSILGNGYTF. Here the CDR3 DNA reads TGTGCCAGCAGTTTCAGTATATTGGGGAATGGCTACACCTTC.

This clonotype was counted ten times or more. This rearrangement joins TRBV7-2 to TRBJ2-5; 12 bases line up with TRBD2. Unmatched junction bases numbered 7, after V lost 3 bases and J lost 5 bases. Germline assignment: CDR1 SGHTA and CDR2 FQGNSA. The CDR3 runs to 16 residues. CDR3 sequence (DNA): TGTGCCAGCAGCTTGTCTAGCGGGGGGGCCCTTGAGACCCAGTACTTC. This encodes CASSLSSGGALETQYF.

This clonotype showed up many times. This rearrangement joins TRBV2 to TRBJ2-7; D gene ambiguous. This CDR3 is 13 amino acids long. V lost 1 base and J 9 bases, leaving 13 bases between the germline ends. Germline values: CDR1 SNHLY, CDR2 FYNNEI. The CDR3 DNA reads TGTGCCAGCAGTGAAGGCGCTACCCGGAGGCAGTACTTC. Translation gives CASSEGATRRQYF.

This clonotype was recorded many times. The chain employs TRBV29-1 and TRBJ1-2; D remains unclear. The V end was cut by 3 bases, the J end by 6 bases, with 5 bases between. The CDR3 is 10 amino acids. Germline CDR1 reads SQVTM; CDR2 reads ANQGSEA. The CDR3 loop reads CSVDTDGYTF. As DNA, the CDR3 is TGCAGCGTTGATACGGATGGCTACACCTTC. Together with reference TRBV29-1 and TRBJ1-2, the CDR3 gives the full variable domain: SAVISQKPSRDICQRGTSLTIQCQVDSQVTMMFWYRQQPGQSLTLIATANQGSEATYESGFVIDKFPISRPNLTFSTLTVSNMSPEDSSIYLCSVDTDGYTFGSGTRLTVV.

This chain connects TRBV5-1 to TRBJ2-2, with 8 bases fitting TRBD1. This CDR3 contains 17 residues. In germline, CDR1 is SGHRS, CDR2 YFSETQ. J gave up 4 bases and V 0 bases, and 8 bases lay outside the gene matches. CDR3 region: CASSLAGTGGTTGELFF. CDR3 DNA sequence: TGCGCCAGCAGCTTGGCCGGTACAGGGGGGACCACCGGGGAGCTGTTTTTT.

This clonotype was detected ten times or more. V and J are TRBV10-3 and TRBJ2-2, with D perhaps TRBD1 or TRBD2 (5 bases each). Trimming took off 6 bases at V and 4 bases at J, with 15 bases between the two ends. CDR3 length: 15 amino acids. CDR1 ENHRY and CDR2 SYGVKD come from the germline V gene. The DNA of the CDR3 is TGTGCCATCAGGCGGGTGACAGTACCCACCGGGGAGCTGTTTTTT. It yields the protein CAIRRVTVPTGELFF.

The table lists this clonotype with a few counts. This sequence joins TRBV5-1 and TRBJ1-6; no firm D call. The CDR3 runs to 13 residues. CDR1 is SGHRS and CDR2 is YFSETQ in the germline V gene. Trimming pared 1 base from V and 7 bases from J, leaving 6 bases between. CDR3 protein: CASSLYVNSPLHF. As DNA, the CDR3 is TGCGCCAGCAGCTTGTATGTCAATTCACCCCTCCACTTT.

V is TRBV12-3 or TRBV12-4 and J is TRBJ2-1, with 10 bases that match TRBD2. V lost 8 bases to trimming and J lost 9 bases; unmatched junction nucleotides: 16. The CDR3 extends over 16 amino acids. The CDR3 here is CASGPLATSGVSEQFF. The CDR3 region has the DNA TGTGCCAGCGGCCCCCTTGCAACTAGCGGGGTCTCTGAGCAGTTCTTC.

This clonotype was seen repeatedly, ten times or more. The chain links TRBV5-1 to TRBJ2-5; the D is unclear. The V end lost 4 bases, the J end lost 5 bases, and 12 bases lay between the germline ends. Germline CDR1 reads SGHRS; CDR2 reads YFSETQ. This CDR3 comprises 13 residues. CDR3 sequence: CASSPSLGETQYF. The CDR3 coding sequence is TGCGCCAGCAGCCCCTCCCTTGGCGAGACCCAGTACTTC.